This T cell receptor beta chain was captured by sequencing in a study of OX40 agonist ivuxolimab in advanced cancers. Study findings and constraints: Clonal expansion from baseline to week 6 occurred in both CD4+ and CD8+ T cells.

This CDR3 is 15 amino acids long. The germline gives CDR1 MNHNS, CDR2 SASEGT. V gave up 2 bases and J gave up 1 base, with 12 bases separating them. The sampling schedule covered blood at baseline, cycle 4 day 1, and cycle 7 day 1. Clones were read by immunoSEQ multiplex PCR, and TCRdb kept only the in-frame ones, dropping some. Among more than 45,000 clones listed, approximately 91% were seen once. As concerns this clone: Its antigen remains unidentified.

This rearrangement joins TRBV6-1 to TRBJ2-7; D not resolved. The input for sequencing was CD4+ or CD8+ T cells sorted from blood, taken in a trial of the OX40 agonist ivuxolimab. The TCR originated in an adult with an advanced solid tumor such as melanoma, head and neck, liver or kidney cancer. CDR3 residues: CASSEWALPSYEQYF. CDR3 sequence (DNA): TGTGCCAGCAGTGAATGGGCTCTACCGTCCTACGAGCAGTACTTC.